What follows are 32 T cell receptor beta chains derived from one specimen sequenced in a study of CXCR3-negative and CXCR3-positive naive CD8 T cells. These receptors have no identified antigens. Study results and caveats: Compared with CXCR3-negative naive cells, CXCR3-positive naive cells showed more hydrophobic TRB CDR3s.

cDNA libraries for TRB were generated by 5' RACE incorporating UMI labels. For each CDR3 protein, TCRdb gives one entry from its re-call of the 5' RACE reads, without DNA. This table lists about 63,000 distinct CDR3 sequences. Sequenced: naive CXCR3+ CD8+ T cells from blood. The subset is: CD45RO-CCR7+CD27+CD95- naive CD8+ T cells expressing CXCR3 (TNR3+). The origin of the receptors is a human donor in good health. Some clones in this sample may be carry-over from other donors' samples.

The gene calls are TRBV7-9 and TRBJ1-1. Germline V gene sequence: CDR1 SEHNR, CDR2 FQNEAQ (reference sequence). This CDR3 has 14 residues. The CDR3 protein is CASARTSMNTEAFF.

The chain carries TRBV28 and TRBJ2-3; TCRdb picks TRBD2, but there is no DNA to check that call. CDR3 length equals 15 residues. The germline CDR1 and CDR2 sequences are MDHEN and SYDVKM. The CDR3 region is CASSFVAGGTDTQYF.

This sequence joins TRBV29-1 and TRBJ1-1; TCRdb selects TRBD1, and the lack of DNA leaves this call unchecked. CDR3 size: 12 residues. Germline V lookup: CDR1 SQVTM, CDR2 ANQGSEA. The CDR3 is CSVKQGYAEAFF.

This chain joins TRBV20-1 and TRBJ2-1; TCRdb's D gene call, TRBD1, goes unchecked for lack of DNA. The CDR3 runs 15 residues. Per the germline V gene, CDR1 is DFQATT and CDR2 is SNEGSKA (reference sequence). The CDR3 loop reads CSASRWDREDNEQFF.

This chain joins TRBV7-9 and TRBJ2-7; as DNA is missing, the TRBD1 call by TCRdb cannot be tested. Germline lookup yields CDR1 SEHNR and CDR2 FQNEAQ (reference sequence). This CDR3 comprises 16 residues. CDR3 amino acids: CASSLEPGVASHEQYF.

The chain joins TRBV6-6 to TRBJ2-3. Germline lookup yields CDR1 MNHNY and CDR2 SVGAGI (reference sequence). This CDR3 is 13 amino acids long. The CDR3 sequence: CASSYPSTDTQYF.

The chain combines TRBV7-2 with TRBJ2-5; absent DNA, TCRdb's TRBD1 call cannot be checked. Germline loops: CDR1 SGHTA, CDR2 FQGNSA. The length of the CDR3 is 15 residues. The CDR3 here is CASSFWSEPGETQYF.

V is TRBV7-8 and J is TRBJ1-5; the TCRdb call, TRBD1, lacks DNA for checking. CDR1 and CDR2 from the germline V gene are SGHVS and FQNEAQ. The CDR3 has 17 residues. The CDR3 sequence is CASSPFLPGATNQPQHF.

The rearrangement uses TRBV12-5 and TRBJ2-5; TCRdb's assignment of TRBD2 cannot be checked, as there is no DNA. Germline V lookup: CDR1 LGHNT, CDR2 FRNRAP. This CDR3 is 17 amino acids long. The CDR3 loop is CASGLGYGGPGQETQYF.

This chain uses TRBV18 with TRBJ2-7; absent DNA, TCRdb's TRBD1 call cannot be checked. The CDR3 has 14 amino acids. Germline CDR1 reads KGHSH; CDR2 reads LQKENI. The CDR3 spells CASYAGTGPYEQYF.

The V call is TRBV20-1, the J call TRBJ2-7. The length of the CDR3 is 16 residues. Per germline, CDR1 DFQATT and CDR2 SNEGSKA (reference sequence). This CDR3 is CSARESEYAWNAEQYF.

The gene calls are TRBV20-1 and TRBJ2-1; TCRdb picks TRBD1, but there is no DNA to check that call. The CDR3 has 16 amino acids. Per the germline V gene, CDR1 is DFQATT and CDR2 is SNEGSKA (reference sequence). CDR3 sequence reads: CSARDRTGARYNEQFF.

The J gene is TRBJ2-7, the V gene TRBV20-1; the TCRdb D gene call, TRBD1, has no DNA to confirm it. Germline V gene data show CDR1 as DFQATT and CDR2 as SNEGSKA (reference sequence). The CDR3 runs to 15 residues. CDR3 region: CSARRGWDHSYEQYF.

CDR3 sequence reads: CASSQSLWEWQETQYF. J is TRBJ2-5 and V is TRBV4-3. Germline loops: CDR1 LGHNA, CDR2 YSLEER. The CDR3 sequence is 16 residues long.

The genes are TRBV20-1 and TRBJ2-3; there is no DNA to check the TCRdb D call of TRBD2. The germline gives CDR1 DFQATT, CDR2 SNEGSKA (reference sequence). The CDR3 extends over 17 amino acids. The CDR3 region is CSARDFRPGKSGDTQYF.

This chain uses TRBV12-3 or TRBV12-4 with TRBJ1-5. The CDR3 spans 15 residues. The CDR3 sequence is CASSLAGVGNQPQHF.

The CDR3 loop reads CASSETGGRADTQYF. The rearrangement uses TRBV7-3 and TRBJ2-3; with no DNA, the TCRdb D assignment of TRBD1 cannot be verified. Per the germline V gene, CDR1 is SGHTA and CDR2 is FQGTGA. This CDR3 spans 15 amino acids. Filled out from reference TRBV7-3 and TRBJ2-3, the complete variable domain reads GAGVSQTPSNKVTEKGKYVELRCDPISGHTALYWYRQSLGQGPEFLIYFQGTGAADDSGLPNDRFFAVRPEGSVSTLKIQRTERGDSAVYLCASSETGGRADTQYFGPGTRLTVL.

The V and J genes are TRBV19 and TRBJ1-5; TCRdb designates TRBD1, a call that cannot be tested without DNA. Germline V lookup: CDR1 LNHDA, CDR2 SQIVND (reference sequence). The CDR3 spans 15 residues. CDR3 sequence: CASSVRGAGNQPQHF.

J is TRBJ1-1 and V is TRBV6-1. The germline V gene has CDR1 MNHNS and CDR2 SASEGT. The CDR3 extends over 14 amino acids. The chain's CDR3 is CASSEADENTEAFF.

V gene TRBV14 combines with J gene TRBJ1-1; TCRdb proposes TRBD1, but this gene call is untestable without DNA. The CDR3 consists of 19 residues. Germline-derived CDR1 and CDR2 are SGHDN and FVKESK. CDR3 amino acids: CASSQDTRDRGPSVGEAFF.

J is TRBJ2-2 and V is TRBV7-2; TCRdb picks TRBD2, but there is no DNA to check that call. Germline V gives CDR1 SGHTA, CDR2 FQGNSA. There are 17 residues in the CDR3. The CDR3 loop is CASSLWTSGVNTGELFF.

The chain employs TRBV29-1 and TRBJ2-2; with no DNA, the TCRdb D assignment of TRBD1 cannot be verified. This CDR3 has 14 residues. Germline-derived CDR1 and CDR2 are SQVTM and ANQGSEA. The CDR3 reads CSGWGGENTGELFF.

CDR3 sequence reads: CASSYLGGQEETQYF. This sequence joins TRBV6-5 and TRBJ2-5; TCRdb returns TRBD1, unconfirmable since there is no DNA. CDR3 length: 15 amino acids. Germline V lookup: CDR1 MNHEY, CDR2 SVGAGI.

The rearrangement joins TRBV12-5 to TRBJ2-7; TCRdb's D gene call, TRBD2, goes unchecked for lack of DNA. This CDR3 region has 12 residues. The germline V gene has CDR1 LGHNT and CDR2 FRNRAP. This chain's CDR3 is CASSPTKYEQYF.

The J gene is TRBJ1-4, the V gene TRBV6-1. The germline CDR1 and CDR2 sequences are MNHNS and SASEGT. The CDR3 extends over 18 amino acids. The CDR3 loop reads CASSEGGPGTRSNEKLFF.

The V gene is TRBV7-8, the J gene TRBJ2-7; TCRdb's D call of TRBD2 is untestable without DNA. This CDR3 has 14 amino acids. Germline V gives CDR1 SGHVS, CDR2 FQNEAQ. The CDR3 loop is CASSLGGSGYEQYF.

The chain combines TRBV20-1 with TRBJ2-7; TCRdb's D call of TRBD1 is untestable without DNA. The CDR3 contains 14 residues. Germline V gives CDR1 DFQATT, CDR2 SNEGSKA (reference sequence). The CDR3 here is CSAEQGRNTYEQYF.

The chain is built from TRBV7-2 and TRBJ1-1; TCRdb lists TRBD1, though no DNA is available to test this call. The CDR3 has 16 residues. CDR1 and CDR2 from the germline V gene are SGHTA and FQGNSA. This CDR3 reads CASSPRDRGLYTEAFF.

The CDR3 sequence: CASSFGPGGETQYF. The rearrangement uses TRBV12-3 or TRBV12-4 and TRBJ2-5; TCRdb names TRBD1, which stays unverified in the absence of DNA. The CDR3 is 14 residues long.

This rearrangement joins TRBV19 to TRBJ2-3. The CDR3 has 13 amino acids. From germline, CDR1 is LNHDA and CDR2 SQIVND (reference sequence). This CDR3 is CASSMAIADTQYF.

CDR3 region: CASSVGQGSEAFF. The rearrangement uses TRBV9 and TRBJ1-1; TCRdb gives TRBD1 as the D gene, but with no DNA this cannot be confirmed. The CDR3 length is 13 residues. In germline, CDR1 is SGDLS, CDR2 YYNGEE. Full variable domain (outside the CDR3, taken from reference TRBV9 and TRBJ1-1): DSGVTQTPKHLITATGQRVTLRCSPRSGDLSVYWYQQSLDQGLQFLIQYYNGEERAKGNILERFSAQQFPDLHSELNLSSLELGDSALYFCASSVGQGSEAFFGQGTRLTVV.

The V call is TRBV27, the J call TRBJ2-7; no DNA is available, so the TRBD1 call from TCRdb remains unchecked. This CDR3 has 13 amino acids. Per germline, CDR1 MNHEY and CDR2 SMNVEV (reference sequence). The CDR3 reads CASSPDRGYEQYF.